This entry features one T cell receptor beta chain sequence. No cognate antigen has been identified for it. No clone much larger than this one lies a single base away; base qualities are absent. The source of the sample is a study of cytomegalovirus exposure and HLA in healthy donors (dated by TCRdb to 2016 to 2017). Context from the whole study: According to an earlier analysis of several hundred of the donors, roughly 180 million T cells yielded 120 million or so unique TCR beta sequences and around 300 Gb of sequence data. Around 300 gigabases of sequencing data and 70 million to 85 million unique TCR sequences were included in an early release covering roughly 600 HLA-typed donors. Of the roughly 430 genotyped donors, approximately 82% fell in the genetic ancestry cluster associated with self-reported Caucasian donors. The study was designed to test whether signatures of past pathogen exposure could be identified by cataloging public T cell receptors. The T cell repertoires of 670 or so subjects were profiled by immunosequencing and related to cytomegalovirus serostatus. A separate validation cohort of over 95 different subjects was used in addition to the approximately 640-subject first cohort. To predict cytomegalovirus infection status, the study brought together high-throughput TCR immunosequencing, statistical association of individual TCRs with disease status, and machine learning. A later analysis re-analyzed previously published TCR beta repertoires from approximately 700 donors and added high-resolution HLA genotyping to study TCR occurrence patterns. In the later analysis, no new phenotypic data were used to find candidate immune exposures; instead, reliance was placed on TCR beta sequences and their occurrence across donors. An earlier analysis of some 500 of the donors used high-throughput TCR beta sequencing to judge whether each TCR beta V gene segment behaved as functional or pseudogenic. Alongside the repertoire data, information on donor age, sex, ethnicity and CMV serostatus was compiled. In a later genetic analysis, genome-wide SNP genotypes for about 55% of the roughly 700 donors were used, and that subset was treated as a discovery cohort. Every repertoire in the discovery cohort had been generated on one and the same sequencing platform. Both class I and class II loci were covered by HLA typing, at four-digit resolution. Typing coverage varied by locus: roughly 629-640 donors for A, B, C, DRB1 and DQB1; under 550 for DQA1; over 600 for DPA1; roughly 450 for DPB1. Because of strong linkage in the cohort, roughly five DR-DQ haplotypes were treated as single units for association and clustering. Among some 400 genotyped donors of the cohort, an average of about 240,000 unique TCR beta nucleotide sequences was sequenced per donor, of which 15% to 20% were non-productive. The study at large found these results: Most CMV-associated TCR beta chains appeared to be HLA-restricted in a later analysis, and the HLA associations seemed to be driven largely by CMV exposure. According to a later analysis, parvovirus B19, influenza, CMV and Epstein-Barr virus appeared linked to several top co-occurrence clusters. In this cohort, only TCR beta chains were sequenced, and detectable features were limited by the absence of alpha or paired-chain data. Immune exposure information for the cohort was limited to CMV serostatus. A further reported finding was that TCR beta sequences accurately predicted the HLA-A and HLA-B alleles for most subjects in the first cohort. The study gave a list of more than 150 TCR beta chains associated with cytomegalovirus. A group of highly shared sequence variants was considered likely to be a technical artifact of the sequencing pipeline. Most TCR sequences were seen in very few donors, while some public TCRs were found in many individuals. Because some donors lacked HLA typing at each locus, the association tests relied only on the typed subset. In an earlier analysis of some 500 of the donors, most TCR beta V segments were observed in productive rearrangements about 90% or about 30% of the time, broadly matching IMGT annotations. Cytomegalovirus status was reported to be diagnosed by the classifier with high specificity and sensitivity in both the original and validation cohorts. The earlier analysis of 587 of the donors excluded around 17 rarely observed V segments, including chromosome 9 orphons, because counts were too low. Presence/absence analyses assumed roughly uniform sequencing depth across donors, an assumption that may not hold. Specific HLA alleles were associated with 16,951 TCR beta sequences at a false discovery rate of 0.05 in a later analysis. Correlated functional status among segregating V segments might reflect linkage disequilibrium, but an unknown experimental factor could not be ruled out. In a later genetic analysis, fewer N-insertions in productive TCRs were reported among donors in an Asian-associated ancestry cluster than the approximately 710-donor mean. According to the authors, the approach could potentially be generalized to other disease states and immunological phenotypes. An association between a missense DCLRE1C variant and V-gene and J-gene trimming of TCR beta chains was found in a later genetic analysis and replicated in an independent cohort. Strong co-occurrence of HLA alleles, especially DR and DQ, made assigning TCR associations to individual alleles difficult. In a later analysis, HLA-associated TCR beta chains showed more clonal expansion and lower generation probabilities than non-associated chains that were equally common. In a later analysis, the rate of TCR association differed among HLA loci, with DRB1 alleles having the most associated TCRs and HLA-C alleles having the fewest. In vitro tests confirmed that a few of the cytomegalovirus-associated TCR beta chains recognize cytomegalovirus antigens.

The library was built by means of the immunoSEQ multiplex PCR assay. A mixture of 60 forward primers for TCR Vbeta segments and 13 reverse primers for TCR Jbeta segments was used in the multiplex PCR. Amplification of the CDR3 region of rearranged TCR beta genes was performed with a multiplex PCR assay on genomic DNA. The Illumina HiSeq System was used to sequence the amplified TCR beta libraries as 87-base-pair reads. For the original study's pipeline: A later analysis tallied some 79 million unique TCR beta chains across the roughly 610 repertoires, and some 10 million of those chains were shared by two or more donors. Raw reads were error-corrected and collapsed into unique sequences with a nearest-neighbor algorithm that merged closely related sequences to remove PCR and sequencing errors. CDR3 sequences were aligned to IMGT reference sequences to assign V, D and J gene segments. For a sequence to be retained, at least a six-nucleotide match to both a V gene segment and a J gene segment was required. Rearrangements were classified as productive when the CDR3 lacked stop codons and remained in frame with V and J, and all other rearrangements were classified as non-productive. CDR3 was defined according to IMGT convention as the region running from the second conserved V-encoded cysteine to the conserved J-encoded phenylalanine. The earlier analysis of some 540 of the donors excluded any sequence lacking an unambiguous match to a single V gene segment. In an earlier analysis of approximately 590 of the donors, a V segment was called functional when productive rearrangements were above 56.7%, and segregating when the standard deviation between donors exceeded 5%. To diagnose cytomegalovirus status from the catalog of TCR beta chain sequences, a statistical classification framework was built. A later analysis assigned V and J genes by comparing TCR nucleotide sequences with IMGT/GENE-DB human TR gene sequences. In a later analysis, CDR3 sequences and most-parsimonious VDJ recombination scenarios were assigned using the TCRdist pipeline. In a later analysis, each TCR beta chain was defined by its CDR3 amino acid sequence together with its V-gene family, and reads lacking a unique V-gene family were excluded. In a later analysis, around 650 highly shared, low-generation-probability nucleotide sequences were removed to address suspected cross-contamination and a sequencing artifact. In a later analysis, a clonal expansion index was calculated for each public chain from normalized within-repertoire ranks of inferred template counts. In a later analysis, generation probabilities were computed using a VDJ recombination model fitted to out-of-frame rearrangements, and the results were checked against IGoR. A later analysis scored TCR-TCR, TCR-HLA and TCR-CMV co-occurrence with hypergeometric tests, applying a repertoire-size bias correction to TCR pairs. To estimate false discovery rates, a later analysis permuted the HLA or CMV assignments 20 times. A later analysis grouped co-occurring TCRs with DBSCAN, adding TCRdist sequence similarity when clustering within HLA-allele-positive subsets. Repertoires with fewer than 30,000 or more than 120,000 public chains were left out of co-occurrence clustering, as were about five repertoires with anomalous nucleotide sharing. TCRdb obtained this table from immuneACCESS and retained in-frame rearrangements with V and J assigned. These tables miss some clones; where compared with another copy, unresolved V genes account for less than half of the shortfall, and the remainder is unexplained. From that table come the V and J calls and clone size; the DNA was used to work out D and trimming. A total of 150,000 to 180,000 clones appear in this sample, 70% to 80% of them only once. The ten largest clones add up to about 4% of the sample.

The cohort consisted of 600 to 750 healthy bone marrow donors. All cohort members were sampled while nominally healthy, although unrecorded immune exposures were likely present. The donor was CMV seronegative and belonged to the group of around 350 seronegative cohort members. A peripheral blood sample was collected from each donor, and TCR beta sequencing was performed on peripheral blood mononuclear cells. Genomic DNA extraction from the blood cell samples was performed with the Qiagen DNeasy Blood Extraction Kit. The sequence was collected from a woman in her thirties or forties in good health and CMV-seronegative. Material for sequencing was PBMCs.

The nucleotides are TGTGCCAGCAGCGGAGAGGTATCGAATTCACCCCTCCACTTT. Its translation is CASSGEVSNSPLHF. The V gene is TRBV9 and the J gene is TRBJ1-6; no D gene call is confident. The CDR3, cysteine through phenylalanine, is 14 amino acids long. Only CDR3 DNA remains: 42 bases, in frame from the first base. CDR1 and CDR2 are read off the germline V gene as SGDLS and YYNGEE. V is clipped by 3 bases and J by 7 bases, and the sequence between their germline boundaries is 11 bases long. With all but the CDR3 taken from the reference TRBV9 and TRBJ1-6 genes, the full variable domain is: DSGVTQTPKHLITATGQRVTLRCSPRSGDLSVYWYQQSLDQGLQFLIQYYNGEERAKGNILERFSAQQFPDLHSELNLSSLELGDSALYFCASSGEVSNSPLHFGNGTRLTVT.